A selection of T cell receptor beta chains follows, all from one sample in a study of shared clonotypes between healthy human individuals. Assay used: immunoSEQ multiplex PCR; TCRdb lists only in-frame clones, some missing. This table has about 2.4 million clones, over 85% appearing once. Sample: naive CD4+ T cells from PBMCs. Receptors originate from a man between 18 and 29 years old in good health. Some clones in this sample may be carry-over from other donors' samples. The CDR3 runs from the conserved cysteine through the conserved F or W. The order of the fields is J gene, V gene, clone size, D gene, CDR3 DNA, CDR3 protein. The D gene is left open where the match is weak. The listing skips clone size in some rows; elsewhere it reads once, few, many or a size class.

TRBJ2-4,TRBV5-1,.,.,TGCGCCAGCAGCTTGGGTTACATTCAGTACTTC,CASSLGYIQYF
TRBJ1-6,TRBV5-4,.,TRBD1,TGTGCCAGCAGCTTCTACAGGGGTTCTGTTCGGGGCAATTCACCCCTCCACTTT,CASSFYRGSVRGNSPLHF
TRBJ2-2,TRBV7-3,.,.,TGTGCCAGCAGCTTAGGGCACAACACCGGGGAGCTGTTTTTT,CASSLGHNTGELFF
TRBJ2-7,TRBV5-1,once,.,TGCGCCACCGGTTTGTTGGGCGGACTCTCCTACGAGCAGTACTTC,CATGLLGGLSYEQYF
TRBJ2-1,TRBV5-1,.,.,TGCGCCAGCAGCTTGGTGGTGGAGATCTACAATGAGCAGTTCTTC,CASSLVVEIYNEQFF
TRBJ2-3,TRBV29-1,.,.,TGCAGCGTTGAAGGATTATTGGGGACAGATACGCAGTATTTT,CSVEGLLGTDTQYF
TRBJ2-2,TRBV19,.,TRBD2,TGTGCCAGTAGCCGGACTAGGTGGAACACCGGGGAGCTGTTTTTT,CASSRTRWNTGELFF
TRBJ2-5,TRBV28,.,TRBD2,TGTGCCAGCAGTTCGTTGACTAGCTTCCAAGAGACCCAGTACTTC,CASSSLTSFQETQYF
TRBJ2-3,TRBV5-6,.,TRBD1,TGTGCCAGCAGCTGGACAGGGGTAAGGACAGATACGCAGTATTTT,CASSWTGVRTDTQYF
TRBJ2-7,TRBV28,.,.,TGTGCCAGCCAAACCGGTTTTTACGAGCAGTACTTC,CASQTGFYEQYF
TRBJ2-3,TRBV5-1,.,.,TGCGCCAGCAGCCGCGGATCTTACACAGATACGCAGTATTTT,CASSRGSYTDTQYF
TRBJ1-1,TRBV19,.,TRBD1,TGTGCCAGTAGTATAGGGAACAGGGGATTGAAGGGAGCTTTCTTT,CASSIGNRGLKGAFF
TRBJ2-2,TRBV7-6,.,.,TGTGCCAGCAGCTTAATGGGCCATGCGAACACCGGGGAGCTGTTTTTT,CASSLMGHANTGELFF
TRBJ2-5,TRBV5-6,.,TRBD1,TGTGCCAGCAGCTTGAGAACAGGGGGTAGACAAGAGACCCAGTACTTC,CASSLRTGGRQETQYF
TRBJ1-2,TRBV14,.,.,TGTGCCAGCAGCCAAGGGCCCTGGGGTAACTATGGCTACACCTTC,CASSQGPWGNYGYTF